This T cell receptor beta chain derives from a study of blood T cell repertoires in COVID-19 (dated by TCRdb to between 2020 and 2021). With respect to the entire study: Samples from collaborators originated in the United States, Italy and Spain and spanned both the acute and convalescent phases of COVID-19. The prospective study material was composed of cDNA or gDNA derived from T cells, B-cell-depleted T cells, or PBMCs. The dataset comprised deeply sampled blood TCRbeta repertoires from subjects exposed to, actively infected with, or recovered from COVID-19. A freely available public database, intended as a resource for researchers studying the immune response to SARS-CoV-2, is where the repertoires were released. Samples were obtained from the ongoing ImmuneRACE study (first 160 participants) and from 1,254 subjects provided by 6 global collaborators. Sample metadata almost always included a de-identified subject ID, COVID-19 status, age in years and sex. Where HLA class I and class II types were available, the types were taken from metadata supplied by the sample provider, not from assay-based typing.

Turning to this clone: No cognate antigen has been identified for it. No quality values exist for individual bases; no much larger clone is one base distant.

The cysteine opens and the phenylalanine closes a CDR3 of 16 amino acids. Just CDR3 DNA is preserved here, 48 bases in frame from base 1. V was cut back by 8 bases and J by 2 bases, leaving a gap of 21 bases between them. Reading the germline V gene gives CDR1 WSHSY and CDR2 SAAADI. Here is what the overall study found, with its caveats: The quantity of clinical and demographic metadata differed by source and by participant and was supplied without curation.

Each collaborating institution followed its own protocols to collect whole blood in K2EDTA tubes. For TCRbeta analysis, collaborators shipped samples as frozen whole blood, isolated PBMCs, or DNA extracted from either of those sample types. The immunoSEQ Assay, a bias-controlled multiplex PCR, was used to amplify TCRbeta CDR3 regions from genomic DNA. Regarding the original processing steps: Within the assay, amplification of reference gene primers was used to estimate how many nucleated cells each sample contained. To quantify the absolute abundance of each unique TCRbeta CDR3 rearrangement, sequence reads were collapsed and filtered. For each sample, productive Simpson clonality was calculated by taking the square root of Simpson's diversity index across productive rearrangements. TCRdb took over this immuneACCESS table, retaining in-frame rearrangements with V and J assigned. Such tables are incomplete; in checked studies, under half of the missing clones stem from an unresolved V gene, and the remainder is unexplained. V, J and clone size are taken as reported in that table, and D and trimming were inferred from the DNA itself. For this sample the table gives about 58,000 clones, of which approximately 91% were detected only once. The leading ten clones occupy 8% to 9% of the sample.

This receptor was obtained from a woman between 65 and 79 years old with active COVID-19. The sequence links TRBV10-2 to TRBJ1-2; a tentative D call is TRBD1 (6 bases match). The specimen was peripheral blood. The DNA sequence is TGCGCCAGCGGAAGACAAGTTGAGGGGGGGAACTATGGCTACACCTTC. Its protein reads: CASGRQVEGGNYGYTF.